This entry is about one TCR beta chain. The data were taken from a study of control samples from healthy donors and cancer patients. Germline V gene lookup returns CDR1 WNHNN and CDR2 SYGVQD (reference sequence). The CDR3 contains 14 residues. Trimming took off 3 bases at V and 4 bases at J, with 10 bases between the two ends. Measured with immunoSEQ multiplex PCR; TCRdb has only the in-frame clones, and not every one. In the table there are 110,000 to 150,000 clones, 90% to 95% of which are singletons. Sequenced: blood. V is TRBV10-1 and J is TRBJ1-3; D is unresolved. This TCR was sampled from a man aged 40-49 years in good health. Written as DNA, the CDR3 is TGCGCCAGCAGTGAAGGCAGTAGAGGAAACACCATATATTTT. This translates into CASSEGSRGNTIYF.